This T cell receptor (beta chain) was found in a study of shared clonotypes between healthy human individuals. This clone was observed at least ten times. TCRdb's table, derived via immunoSEQ multiplex PCR, lists solely in-frame clones and lacks some. This table has about a million clones, over 60% appearing once. The authors divided CD4+ cells into CD45RA+ naive and CD45RA-negative memory subsets. The CDR3 covers 14 residues. V was shortened by 5 bases and J by 2 bases, with 13 bases between the two germline ends. The germline V gene encodes CDR1 SGHNT and CDR2 YYREEE (reference sequence). Specimen: memory CD4+ T cells sorted from blood. Subset defined: CD45RA-negative fraction. This sequence originates from a young man in good health. This chain joins TRBV5-4 and TRBJ2-5; a weak D match, TRBD2 (6 bases). The CDR3 bases are TGTGCCAGCAGGGGGGGACTGGTACAAGAGACCCAGTACTTC. Protein sequence: CASRGGLVQETQYF.